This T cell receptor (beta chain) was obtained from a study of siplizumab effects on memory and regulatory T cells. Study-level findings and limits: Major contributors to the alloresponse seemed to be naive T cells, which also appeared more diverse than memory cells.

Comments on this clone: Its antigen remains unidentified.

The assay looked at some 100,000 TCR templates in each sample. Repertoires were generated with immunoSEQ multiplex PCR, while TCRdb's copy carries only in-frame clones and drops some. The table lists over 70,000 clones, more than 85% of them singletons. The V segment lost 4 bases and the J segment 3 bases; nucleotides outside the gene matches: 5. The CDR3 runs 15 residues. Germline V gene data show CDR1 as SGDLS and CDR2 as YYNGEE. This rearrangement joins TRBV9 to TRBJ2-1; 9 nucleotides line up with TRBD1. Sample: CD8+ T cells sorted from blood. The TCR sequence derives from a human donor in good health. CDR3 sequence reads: CASSTRQGGYNEQFF. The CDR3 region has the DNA TGTGCCAGCAGCACTAGACAGGGGGGCTACAATGAGCAGTTCTTC.